This T cell receptor beta chain was observed in a study of monozygotic twins with cystic fibrosis. Germline V gene data show CDR1 as GTSNPN and CDR2 as SVGIG (reference sequence). Trimming removed 5 bases from V and 8 bases from J, with 13 bases in between. The CDR3 totals 13 residues. Study-level findings and limits: The repertoire was suggested to be naive-dominated, clonality median around 0.01. J usage was most co-twin-similar in 8 of 16 pairs, V in 13. No link emerged between shared CDR3 counts and age, concordance or severity. Monozygotic CF twin pairs shared significantly more nucleotide-identical clonotypes than unrelated CF individuals did.

This clone showed up just once. Antigen specificity is unknown. Here immunoSEQ multiplex PCR was the method, and the copy in TCRdb shows in-frame clones only, minus some. The sample holds around 30,000 clones, around four fifths seen once. Sequenced: blood. The TCR comes from a girl aged 2 to 9 with cystic fibrosis. The rearrangement joins TRBV30 to TRBJ1-6; D not certain. This CDR3 is CAWLTDVDSPLHF. The CDR3 nucleotides read TGTGCCTGGCTCACCGATGTTGATTCACCCCTCCACTTT.